These T cell receptor beta chains were read from a single sample in a study of cytomegalovirus exposure and HLA in healthy donors. TCRdb keeps only in-frame clones here, not all; method: immunoSEQ multiplex PCR. The table includes 65,000 to 75,000 clones, around 94% detected once. Sequencing used PBMCs. These receptors were taken from a man between 18 and 35 years old in good health and CMV-seropositive. CDR3s include the opening cysteine and the closing phenylalanine or tryptophan. Each record gives: clone size, J gene, D gene, V gene, CDR3 protein, CDR3 DNA. D genes are given only for firm matches. The size entry is marked missing in some rows and otherwise reads once, few, many or a size class.

>-|TRBJ2-3|-|TRBV18
CARPPILYRSSRDTQYF
TGTGCCAGACCACCCATTCTTTACCGCTCTAGCAGGGATACGCAGTATTTT
>-|TRBJ2-1|-|TRBV19
CASHDRGFLSYNEQFF
TGTGCCAGTCACGATCGGGGGTTCCTCTCCTACAATGAGCAGTTCTTC
>-|TRBJ2-7|-|TRBV2
CASSGGENPYEQYF
TGTGCCAGCAGTGGTGGGGAGAATCCCTACGAGCAGTACTTC
>-|TRBJ1-5|TRBD1|TRBV28
CASGDRGLAQPQHF
TGTGCCAGCGGTGACAGGGGGCTGGCCCAGCCCCAGCATTTT
>-|TRBJ2-7|TRBD1|TRBV19
CASTMGTGSSYEQYF
TGTGCCAGTACCATGGGGACAGGGAGCTCCTACGAGCAGTACTTC
>-|TRBJ1-2|-|TRBV29-1
CSVDRVYGYTF
TGCAGCGTTGACAGGGTGTATGGCTACACCTTC
>-|TRBJ2-5|-|TRBV5-1
CASSSGQETQYF
TGCGCCAGCAGCTCGGGCCAAGAGACCCAGTACTTC
>once|TRBJ1-2|TRBD1|TRBV18
CASSPPGQTLGYGYTF
TGTGCCAGCTCACCACCGGGACAGACCCTTGGATATGGCTACACCTTC
>-|TRBJ2-1|-|TRBV10-3
CAISPGTLENEQFF
TGTGCCATCAGTCCCGGGACTCTTGAGAATGAGCAGTTCTTC
>-|TRBJ2-7|TRBD2|TRBV28
CASRFSGGSYEQYF
TGTGCCAGCAGATTTAGCGGGGGGTCCTACGAGCAGTACTTC
>-|TRBJ1-1|-|TRBV4-1
CASSQTQGRTEAFF
TGCGCCAGCAGCCAAACCCAGGGGCGAACTGAAGCTTTCTTT
>-|TRBJ2-1|TRBD1|TRBV5-4
CASTLTTGGSHNEQFF
TGTGCCAGCACCCTAACGACAGGGGGATCCCACAATGAGCAGTTCTTC
>-|TRBJ1-1|TRBD1|TRBV13
CASSLQGTGVTEAFF
TGTGCCAGCAGCTTGCAAGGGACAGGGGTCACTGAAGCTTTCTTT
>-|TRBJ2-7|TRBD1|TRBV11-3
CASSNRGLPYEQYF
TGTGCCAGCAGCAACAGGGGTCTCCCCTACGAGCAGTACTTC
>-|TRBJ2-7|TRBD2|TRBV6-1
CASNTGTSGYEQYF
TGTGCCAGCAATACCGGGACTAGCGGCTACGAGCAGTACTTC
>-|TRBJ2-3|-|TRBV6-4
CASSDSSLKLPFF
TGTGCCAGCAGTGACTCGAGCCTAAAGCTCCCCTTTTTT
>-|TRBJ2-2|-|TRBV2
CASSLPRVGATGELFF
TGTGCCAGCAGTCTTCCCCGCGTAGGGGCCACCGGGGAGCTGTTTTTT
>-|TRBJ2-3|TRBD1|TRBV2
CASSPIDRGNTDTQYF
TGTGCCAGCAGTCCTATCGACAGGGGGAACACAGATACGCAGTATTTT
>-|TRBJ1-4|TRBD1|TRBV30
CACIRDRANEKLFF
TGTGCCTGCATCCGGGACAGGGCTAATGAAAAACTGTTTTTT
>-|TRBJ2-7|TRBD1|TRBV11-1
CASSFSSGGSYEQYF
TGTGCCAGCAGCTTTAGCTCAGGGGGCTCCTACGAGCAGTACTTC
>once|TRBJ2-7|TRBD1|TRBV5-1
CASRLGQVSSYEQYF
TGCGCCAGCCGTCTAGGACAGGTGAGCTCCTACGAGCAGTACTTC
>-|TRBJ2-7|-|TRBV5-4
CASSFYSSNPGQYF
TGTGCCAGCAGCTTCTATAGCTCCAACCCGGGGCAGTACTTC
>-|TRBJ2-7|TRBD1|TRBV7-2
CASSLAGTASYEQYF
TGTGCCAGCAGCTTAGCCGGGACAGCTTCCTACGAGCAGTACTTC
>-|TRBJ2-5|-|TRBV5-6
CASNGQPGLLQTQYF
TGTGCCAGCAACGGTCAGCCGGGACTTCTGCAGACCCAGTACTTC
>-|TRBJ1-2|TRBD1|TRBV9
CASSVVGTGVDYGYTF
TGTGCCAGCAGCGTAGTGGGGACAGGGGTCGATTATGGCTACACCTTC
>-|TRBJ2-7|TRBD2|TRBV2
CASSGLDGSGRITYEQYF
TGTGCCAGCAGTGGCCTGGACGGGAGCGGGAGGATTACCTACGAGCAGTACTTC
>-|TRBJ2-3|-|TRBV28
CASSLLDGRTNTDTQYF
TGTGCCAGCAGTTTATTGGACGGAAGGACTAACACAGATACGCAGTATTTT
>-|TRBJ2-3|-|TRBV7-8
CASSLRTATDTQYF
TGTGCCAGCAGCTTACGGACAGCTACAGATACGCAGTATTTT
>-|TRBJ2-2|-|TRBV7-8
CASSLGIAGANTGELFF
TGTGCCAGCAGCTTAGGCATTGCAGGGGCGAACACCGGGGAGCTGTTTTTT
>-|TRBJ1-1|-|TRBV6-1
CASSEQLNTEAFF
TGTGCCAGCAGTGAACAACTTAACACTGAAGCTTTCTTT
>-|TRBJ2-1|-|TRBV6-5
CASSTEVGYNEQFF
TGTGCCAGCAGTACGGAGGTTGGGTACAATGAGCAGTTCTTC
>-|TRBJ2-2|TRBD2|TRBV10-1
CASSDSGRRNGELFF
TGCGCCAGCAGTGATAGCGGGAGGAGGAACGGGGAGCTGTTTTTT
>-|TRBJ2-7|-|TRBV5-1
CASSLAGSGYEQYF
TGCGCCAGCAGCTTGGCCGGTAGCGGCTACGAGCAGTACTTC
>-|TRBJ2-1|TRBD2|TRBV5-1
CASSVGLAGDNEQFF
TGCGCCAGCAGCGTAGGACTAGCGGGAGACAATGAGCAGTTCTTC
>-|TRBJ1-1|-|TRBV11-3
CASSLARGNTEAFF
TGTGCCAGCAGCTTAGCGCGGGGGAACACTGAAGCTTTCTTT
>-|TRBJ2-5|-|TRBV5-1
CASSRPGGKEETQYF
TGCGCCAGCAGTCGTCCAGGGGGGAAAGAAGAGACCCAGTACTTC
>once|TRBJ1-3|-|TRBV6-5
CASSEQGSSGNTIYF
TGTGCCAGCAGCGAACAGGGTAGCTCTGGAAACACCATATATTTT
>-|TRBJ2-5|TRBD1|TRBV5-1
CASSSTGYPQETQYF
TGCGCCAGCAGCTCGACAGGGTACCCACAAGAGACCCAGTACTTC
>once|TRBJ1-2|TRBD1|TRBV5-6
CASSPELRQGVGDYGYTF
TGTGCCAGCAGCCCAGAGCTGCGACAGGGAGTGGGGGACTATGGCTACACCTTC
>-|TRBJ2-2|-|TRBV28
CASSVAGELFF
TGTGCCAGCAGCGTCGCCGGGGAGCTGTTTTTT
>-|TRBJ1-2|-|TRBV6-5
CASTAGALRGYTF
TGTGCCAGCACCGCAGGGGCTCTCCGGGGCTACACCTTC
>once|TRBJ1-4|-|TRBV28
CASSLFRATNEKLFF
TGTGCCAGCAGTTTGTTCCGTGCAACTAATGAAAAACTGTTTTTT
>-|TRBJ2-6|-|TRBV28
CASSSLAQGSGANVLTF
TGTGCCAGCAGTTCCCTTGCACAGGGCTCTGGGGCCAACGTCCTGACTTTC
>-|TRBJ2-3|TRBD1|TRBV27
CASSRDRTTDTQYF
TGTGCCAGCAGTCGGGACAGAACCACAGATACGCAGTATTTT
>-|TRBJ2-5|-|TRBV25-1
CASARTSEGETQYF
TGTGCCAGCGCCCGAACGAGTGAGGGCGAGACCCAGTACTTC
>-|TRBJ2-7|TRBD1|TRBV28
CASSRGQSYEQYF
TGTGCCAGCAGTAGGGGACAGTCCTACGAGCAGTACTTC
>-|TRBJ2-2|-|TRBV28
CASTPGQATGELFF
TGTGCCAGCACCCCGGGACAAGCTACCGGGGAGCTGTTTTTT
>few|TRBJ2-5|TRBD1|TRBV28
CASSGPGQGETQYF
TGTGCCAGCAGTGGCCCGGGACAGGGAGAGACCCAGTACTTC
>-|TRBJ2-1|-|TRBV10-3
CAVDWGSGSNEQFF
TGTGCCGTCGATTGGGGTAGCGGCTCCAATGAGCAGTTCTTC
>-|TRBJ2-1|-|TRBV14
CASSQAPRGKEQFF
TGTGCCAGCAGCCAAGCACCCCGAGGGAAGGAGCAGTTCTTC
>-|TRBJ2-1|TRBD1|TRBV5-4
CASSTPTGPNEQFF
TGTGCCAGCAGCACCCCGACAGGGCCCAATGAGCAGTTCTTC
>-|TRBJ2-7|TRBD1|TRBV19
CASSPGDREILYEQYF
TGTGCCAGTAGTCCCGGGGACAGGGAAATCCTCTACGAGCAGTACTTC
>-|TRBJ2-5|-|TRBV2
CASNKDTAEEGQYF
TGTGCCAGCAACAAGGACACGGCGGAGGAGGGCCAGTACTTC
>-|TRBJ2-1|-|TRBV30
CAWTATGTGDVYNEQFF
TGTGCCTGGACCGCTACGGGAACTGGAGACGTTTACAATGAGCAGTTCTTC
>-|TRBJ1-1|-|TRBV28
CASSSQGITEAFF
TGTGCCAGCAGTTCGCAGGGGATCACTGAAGCTTTCTTT